The source of this TCR beta chain is a study of blood T cell repertoires in COVID-19. Turning to the study itself: Material from acute and convalescent COVID-19 was sourced from the United States, Italy and Spain.

Unmatched junction bases numbered 10, after V lost 5 bases and J lost 6 bases. The CDR3 contains 16 residues. The germline gives CDR1 SGHTA, CDR2 FQGTGA. The protocol was immunoSEQ multiplex PCR, while the TCRdb copy is restricted to in-frame clones and leaves out a portion. The data show 250,000 or so clones, roughly 86% seen once. The chain employs TRBV7-3 and TRBJ2-2; 9 bases agree with TRBD2. The sequence was collected from a man in his forties or fifties with active or convalescent COVID-19. Sequencing was performed on peripheral blood. The CDR3 loop is CASSPLGGGAPGELFF. CDR3 in DNA: TGTGCCAGCAGCCCCCTGGGCGGGGGGGCCCCCGGGGAGCTGTTTTTT.